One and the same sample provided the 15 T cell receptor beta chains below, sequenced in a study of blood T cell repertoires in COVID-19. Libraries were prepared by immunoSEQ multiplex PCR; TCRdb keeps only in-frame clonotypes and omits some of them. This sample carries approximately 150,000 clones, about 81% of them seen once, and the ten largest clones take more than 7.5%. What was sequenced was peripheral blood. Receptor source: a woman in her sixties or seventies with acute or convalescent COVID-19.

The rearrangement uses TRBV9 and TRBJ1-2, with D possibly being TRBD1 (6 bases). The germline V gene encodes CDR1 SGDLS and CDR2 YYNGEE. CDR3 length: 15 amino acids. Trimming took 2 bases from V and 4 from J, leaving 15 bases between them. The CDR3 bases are TGTGCCAGCAGCGTGGGGGGGGCGGATGCCTATGGCTACACCTTC. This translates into CASSVGGADAYGYTF.

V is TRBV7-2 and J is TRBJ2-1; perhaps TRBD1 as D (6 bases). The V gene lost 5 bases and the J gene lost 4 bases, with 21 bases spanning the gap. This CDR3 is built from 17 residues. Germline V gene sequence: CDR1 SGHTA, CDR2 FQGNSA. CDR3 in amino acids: CASSPQRDTGRYNEQFF. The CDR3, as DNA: TGTGCCAGCAGCCCCCAGCGAGATACAGGGAGATACAATGAGCAGTTCTTC.

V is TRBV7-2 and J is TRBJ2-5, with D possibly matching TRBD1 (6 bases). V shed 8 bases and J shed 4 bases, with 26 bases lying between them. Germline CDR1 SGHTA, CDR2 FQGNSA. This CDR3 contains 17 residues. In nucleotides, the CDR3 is TGTGCCAGCTCCAGGGGTTTAGGGCATTCTACCTCAGAGACCCAGTACTTC. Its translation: CASSRGLGHSTSETQYF.

CDR3 residues: CASSQEQGANNEQFF. In DNA form, the CDR3 reads TGCGCCAGCAGCCAAGAACAGGGGGCCAACAATGAGCAGTTCTTC. This chain uses TRBV4-3 with TRBJ2-1; TRBD1 agrees at 9 bases. Germline V gene lookup returns CDR1 LGHNA and CDR2 YSLEER. V dropped 0 bases and J dropped 5; count of bases not matched to a gene: 2. The CDR3 runs 15 residues.

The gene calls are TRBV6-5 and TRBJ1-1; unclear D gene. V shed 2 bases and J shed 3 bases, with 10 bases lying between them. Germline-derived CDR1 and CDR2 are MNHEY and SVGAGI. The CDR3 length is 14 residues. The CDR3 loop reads CASSYKGRDTEAFF. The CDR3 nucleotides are TGTGCCAGCAGTTACAAAGGGAGGGACACTGAAGCTTTCTTT.

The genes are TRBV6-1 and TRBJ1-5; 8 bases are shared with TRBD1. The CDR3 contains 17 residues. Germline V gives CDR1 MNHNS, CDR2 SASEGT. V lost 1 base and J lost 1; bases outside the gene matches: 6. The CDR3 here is CASSEVGRGLSNQPQHF. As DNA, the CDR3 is TGTGCCAGCAGTGAAGTTGGCAGGGGGCTGAGCAATCAGCCCCAGCATTTT.

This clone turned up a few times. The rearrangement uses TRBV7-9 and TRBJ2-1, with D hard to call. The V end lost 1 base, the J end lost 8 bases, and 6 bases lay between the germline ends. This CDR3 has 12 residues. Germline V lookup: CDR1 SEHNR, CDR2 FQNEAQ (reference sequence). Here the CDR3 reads CASSLESDEQFF. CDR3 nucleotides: TGTGCCAGCAGCTTAGAATCGGATGAGCAGTTCTTC.

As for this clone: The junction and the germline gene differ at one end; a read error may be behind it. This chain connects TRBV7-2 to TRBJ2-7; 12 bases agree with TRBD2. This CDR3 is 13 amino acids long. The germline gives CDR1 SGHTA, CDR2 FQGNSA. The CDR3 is CASSLAGGREQYF. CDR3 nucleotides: TGTGCCAGCAGCCTAGCGGGGGGGCGCGAGCAGTACTTC.

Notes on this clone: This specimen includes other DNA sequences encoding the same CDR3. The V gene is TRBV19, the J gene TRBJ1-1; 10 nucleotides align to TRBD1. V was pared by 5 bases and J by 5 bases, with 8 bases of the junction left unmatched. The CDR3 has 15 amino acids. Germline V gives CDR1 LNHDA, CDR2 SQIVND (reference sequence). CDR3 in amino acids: CASSPRTGGGTEAFF. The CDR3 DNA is TGTGCCAGTAGTCCACGGACAGGGGGGGGAACTGAAGCTTTCTTT.

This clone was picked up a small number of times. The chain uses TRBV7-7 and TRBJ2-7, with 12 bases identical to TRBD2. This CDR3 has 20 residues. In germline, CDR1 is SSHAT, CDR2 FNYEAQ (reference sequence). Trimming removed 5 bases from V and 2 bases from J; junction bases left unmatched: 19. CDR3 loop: CASSLGLRTSGIKPPYEQYF. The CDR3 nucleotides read TGTGCCAGCAGCCTGGGGCTTCGGACTAGCGGGATTAAACCCCCCTACGAGCAGTACTTC.

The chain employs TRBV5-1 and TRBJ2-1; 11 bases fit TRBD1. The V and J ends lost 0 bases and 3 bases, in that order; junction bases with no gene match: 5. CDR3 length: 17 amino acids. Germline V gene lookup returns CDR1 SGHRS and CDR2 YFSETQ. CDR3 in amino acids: CASSLGSGTGGYNEQFF. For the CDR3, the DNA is TGCGCCAGCAGCTTGGGCTCCGGGACAGGGGGCTACAATGAGCAGTTCTTC.

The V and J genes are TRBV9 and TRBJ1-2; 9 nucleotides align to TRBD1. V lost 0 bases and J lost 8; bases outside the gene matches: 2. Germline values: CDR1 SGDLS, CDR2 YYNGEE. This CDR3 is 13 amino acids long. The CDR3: CASSVDRGRGYTF. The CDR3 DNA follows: TGTGCCAGCAGCGTAGACAGGGGGCGAGGCTACACCTTC.

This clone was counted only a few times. CDR3: CASSLRASGRTDTQYF. CDR3 nucleotides: TGTGCCAGCAGCTTAAGGGCTAGCGGGCGCACAGATACGCAGTATTTT. V and J are TRBV7-2 and TRBJ2-3; 8 bases are shared with TRBD2. Trimming cost V 2 bases and J 1 base; bases outside gene matches: 5. CDR1 and CDR2 (germline): SGHTA, FQGNSA. The CDR3 runs to 16 residues. The full variable domain, with the rest looked up from reference TRBV7-2 and TRBJ2-3, is GAGVSQSPSNKVTEKGKDVELRCDPISGHTALYWYRQSLGQGLEFLIYFQGNSAPDKSGLPSDRFSAERTGGSVSTLTIQRTQQEDSAVYLCASSLRASGRTDTQYFGPGTRLTVL.

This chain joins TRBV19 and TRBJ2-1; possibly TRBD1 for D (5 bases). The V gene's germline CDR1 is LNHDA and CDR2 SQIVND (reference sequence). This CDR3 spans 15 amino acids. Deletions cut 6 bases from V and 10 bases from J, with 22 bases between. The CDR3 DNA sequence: TGTGCCAGTAGCCCAGCCCCTCAGGGTTTAGGCGAGCAGTTCTTC. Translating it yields CASSPAPQGLGEQFF.

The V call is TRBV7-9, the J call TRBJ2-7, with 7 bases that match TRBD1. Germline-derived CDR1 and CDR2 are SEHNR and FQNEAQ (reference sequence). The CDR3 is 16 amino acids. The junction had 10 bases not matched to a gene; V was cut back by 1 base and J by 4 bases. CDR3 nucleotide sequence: TGTGCCAGCAGCTTAGTGTCGAACAGGGGATTTTACGAGCAGTACTTC. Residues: CASSLVSNRGFYEQYF.